The T cell receptor beta chain under discussion was sequenced for a study of beta chain features in type 1 diabetes. Study in general: Researchers looked at roughly 110 million sorted cells across all samples.

The whole isolated RNA underwent reverse transcription, so sequencing captured expressed TCRB transcripts. Read counts averaged roughly 3.5 million for samples of naive, central memory and regulatory T cells. Only in-frame clones appear in the TCRdb table, and some are missing; sequencing was by immunoSEQ multiplex PCR. The sample consists of about 410,000 clones, 11% to 15% of them appearing once. This clone occurred a few times. The single heparinised draw taken from each donor contained around 100 mL of blood on average. This CDR3 contains 14 residues. CDR1 and CDR2 (germline): ENHRY, SYGVKD. The V end lost 4 bases, the J end lost 3 bases, and 12 bases lay between the germline ends.

This rearrangement joins TRBV10-3 to TRBJ1-2; maybe TRBD1 (6 bases). Sequencing was done on a sample of naive CD4+ T cells from blood. This sequence originates from a man between 25 and 39 years old in good health. The CDR3 coding sequence is TGTGCCATCAGTGCCGAAACAGGGTACTATGGCTACACCTTC. Translating it yields CAISAETGYYGYTF.